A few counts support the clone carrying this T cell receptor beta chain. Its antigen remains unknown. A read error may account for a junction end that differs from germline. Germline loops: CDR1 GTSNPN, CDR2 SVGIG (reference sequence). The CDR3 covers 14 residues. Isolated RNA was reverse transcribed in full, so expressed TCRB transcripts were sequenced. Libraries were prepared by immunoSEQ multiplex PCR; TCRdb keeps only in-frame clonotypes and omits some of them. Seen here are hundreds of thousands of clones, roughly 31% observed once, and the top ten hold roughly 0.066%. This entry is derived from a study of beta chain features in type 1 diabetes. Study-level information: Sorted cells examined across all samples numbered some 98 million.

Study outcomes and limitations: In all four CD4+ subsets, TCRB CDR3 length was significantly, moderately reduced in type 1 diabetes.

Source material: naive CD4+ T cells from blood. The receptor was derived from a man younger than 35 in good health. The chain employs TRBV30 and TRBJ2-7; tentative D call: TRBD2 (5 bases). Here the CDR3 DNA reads TGTGCCTGGAGTGTTCAGGACTTCAGTGGTGGCAGGAACTTC. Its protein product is CAWSVQDFSGGRNF.